Below are 26 T cell receptor beta chains sequenced from a single sample in a study of blood T cell repertoires in COVID-19. The repertoire was sequenced with immunoSEQ multiplex PCR; TCRdb's copy has only in-frame clones and lacks some. The data contain 190,000 or so clones, 87% of them singletons. Input material: peripheral blood. The receptors come from a man between 60 and 75 years old who had recovered from COVID-19.

The rearrangement links TRBV5-1 to TRBJ1-2; TRBD1 matches 9 bases. The CDR3 runs 15 residues. The germline V gene encodes CDR1 SGHRS and CDR2 YFSETQ. V gave up 0 bases and J gave up 7 bases; unmatched junction bases: 7. The CDR3 reads CASSLAPGQGTGYTF. The CDR3, as DNA: TGCGCCAGCAGCTTGGCCCCGGGACAGGGTACTGGCTACACCTTC.

The chain is built from TRBV6-2 or TRBV6-3 and TRBJ2-5; unclear D gene. Per germline, CDR1 MNHEY and CDR2 SVGEGT. The CDR3 contains 12 residues. Trimming removed 4 bases at V and 4 bases at J, with 7 bases between. For the CDR3, the DNA is TGTGCCAGCAGTTCCGTTCTAGAGACCCAGTACTTC. It translates to CASSSVLETQYF.

A few counts support this clone. The chain links TRBV4-1 to TRBJ1-2; D not certain. The V and J ends lost 0 bases and 2 bases respectively, with 10 bases between them. Germline CDR1 MGHRA, CDR2 YSYEKL. The CDR3 is 15 amino acids. CDR3 sequence reads: CASSQDTQANYGYTF. CDR3 sequence (DNA): TGCGCCAGCAGCCAAGATACGCAGGCCAACTATGGCTACACCTTC.

The chain employs TRBV10-1 and TRBJ2-7; 11 nucleotides agree with TRBD2. J gave up 4 bases and V 4 bases, and 6 bases lay outside the gene matches. From germline, CDR1 is WNHNN and CDR2 SYGVQD (reference sequence). CDR3 length: 15 amino acids. The CDR3 region has the DNA TGCGCCAGCAGTGGTTCGGGACTAGCGGAATACGAGCAGTACTTC. Translating it yields CASSGSGLAEYEQYF.

The rearrangement links TRBV6-2 or TRBV6-3 to TRBJ2-5; TRBD2 agrees at 10 bases. J was trimmed by 5 bases and V by 2 bases; bases with no gene match: 11. This CDR3 region has 17 residues. Germline values: CDR1 MNHEY, CDR2 SVGEGT. The CDR3 loop reads CASSYGSASGGGETQYF. In DNA, the CDR3 is TGTGCCAGCAGTTACGGGTCGGCTAGCGGGGGAGGCGAGACCCAGTACTTC.

This chain uses TRBV5-4 with TRBJ2-7; D may be TRBD1 (6 bases). The V end was cut by 5 bases, the J end by 3 bases, with 15 bases between. CDR3 length: 14 residues. Germline V gene data show CDR1 as SGHNT and CDR2 as YYREEE (reference sequence). The CDR3 spells CASSRGGQYYEQYF. CDR3 coding DNA: TGTGCCAGCAGTCGTGGGGGACAATACTACGAGCAGTACTTC.

This sequence joins TRBV6-2 or TRBV6-3 and TRBJ2-7; TRBD1 matches 7 bases. The CDR3 loop spans 14 amino acids. V lost 2 bases and J lost 7; bases outside the gene matches: 8. The V gene's germline CDR1 is MNHEY and CDR2 SVGEGT. The DNA for the CDR3 is TGTGCCAGCAGTTACAGAGCACAGGGGAAGGAGCAGTACTTC. It codes for CASSYRAQGKEQYF.

The chain carries TRBV28 and TRBJ1-5; D remains ambiguous. Germline V CDR1 and CDR2: MDHEN, SYDVKM. The CDR3 sequence is 12 residues long. Between the trimmed V and J ends, which lost 3 bases and 6 bases, there was a span of 6 bases. The CDR3 region has the DNA TGTGCCAGCAGTTTGTGGAGTCAGCCCCAGCATTTT. It codes for CASSLWSQPQHF. The full variable domain, completed using reference TRBV28 and TRBJ1-5, is DVKVTQSSRYLVKRTGEKVFLECVQDMDHENMFWYRQDPGLGLRLIYFSYDVKMKEKGDIPEGYSVSREKKERFSLILESASTNQTSMYLCASSLWSQPQHFGDGTRLSIL.

The chain uses TRBV24-1 and TRBJ2-7; 11 positions agree with TRBD2. The CDR3 extends over 15 amino acids. Germline CDR1 and CDR2: KGHDR and SFDVKD. With V trimmed by 4 bases and J by 4 bases, 5 bases remained unmatched. CDR3 sequence (DNA): TGTGCCACCAGTGACACCGGGACTAGCGGTTACGAGCAGTACTTC. Protein sequence: CATSDTGTSGYEQYF.

The gene calls are TRBV6-5 and TRBJ2-7; 8 positions agree with TRBD1. Germline trimming cut 8 bases from V and 5 bases from J; bases unmatched to any gene: 11. Germline CDR1 reads MNHEY; CDR2 reads SVGAGI. CDR3 length: 14 residues. The chain's CDR3 is CASCQTGAQNEQYF. Here the CDR3 DNA reads TGTGCCAGCTGCCAGACAGGGGCCCAAAACGAGCAGTACTTC.

The chain is built from TRBV9 and TRBJ2-7; D is unclear. The CDR3 spans 13 residues. V was pared by 0 bases and J by 6 bases, with 10 bases between. Looked up from germline, CDR1 is SGDLS and CDR2 is YYNGEE. CDR3: CASSVVVAGEQYF. The CDR3 coding sequence is TGTGCCAGCAGCGTAGTGGTAGCCGGCGAGCAGTACTTC.

V and J are TRBV5-1 and TRBJ2-7, with 8 nucleotides matching TRBD2. CDR3 length equals 17 residues. V lost 2 bases and J lost 4; bases outside the gene matches: 14. CDR1 and CDR2 (germline): SGHRS, YFSETQ. This chain's CDR3 is CASSFVTGGGSVYEQYF. DNA for the CDR3: TGCGCCAGCAGCTTTGTCACCGGCGGGGGGAGTGTATACGAGCAGTACTTC.

This chain uses TRBV4-2 with TRBJ2-5, with 7 bases identical to TRBD2. Trimming cost V 4 bases and J 0 bases; bases outside gene matches: 8. CDR1 is LGHNA, CDR2 YNFKEQ, per germline. The CDR3 contains 16 residues. CDR3 protein: CASSPASGTYQETQYF. In nucleotides, the CDR3 is TGTGCCAGCAGCCCCGCTAGCGGAACGTACCAAGAGACCCAGTACTTC.

The chain employs TRBV7-8 and TRBJ1-2; D possibly corresponds to TRBD1 (5 bases). The V and J ends lost 3 bases and 0 bases respectively, with 17 bases between them. The CDR3 has 17 amino acids. The germline V gene encodes CDR1 SGHVS and CDR2 FQNEAQ. The CDR3 region is CASSFNRQHGTNYGYTF. The CDR3 nucleotides read TGTGCCAGCAGCTTCAATCGACAGCATGGCACTAACTATGGCTACACCTTC.

The chain recombines TRBV3-1 (or the pseudogene TRBV3-2) with TRBJ2-2; 7 nucleotides match TRBD2. V lost 2 bases and J lost 4; bases outside the gene matches: 10. Germline V gene data show CDR1 as LGHDT and CDR2 as YNNKEL (reference sequence). The CDR3 loop spans 17 amino acids. CDR3 loop: CASSQSSLAVPTGELFF. CDR3 in DNA: TGTGCCAGCAGCCAATCCTCTCTAGCGGTCCCCACCGGGGAGCTGTTTTTT.

The V call is TRBV7-3, the J call TRBJ2-6; 10 positions match TRBD2. V was pared by 3 bases and J by 0 bases, with 5 bases of the junction left unmatched. Germline V lookup: CDR1 SGHTA, CDR2 FQGTGA. CDR3 size: 18 residues. CDR3 sequence: CASSFLAGGSSGANVLTF. The DNA of the CDR3 is TGTGCCAGCAGCTTTTTAGCGGGGGGATCCTCTGGGGCCAACGTCCTGACTTTC. Looking up the rest from reference TRBV7-3 and TRBJ2-6 gives the full variable domain: GAGVSQTPSNKVTEKGKYVELRCDPISGHTALYWYRQSLGQGPEFLIYFQGTGAADDSGLPNDRFFAVRPEGSVSTLKIQRTERGDSAVYLCASSFLAGGSSGANVLTFGAGSRLTVL.

This clone has a single count. This rearrangement joins TRBV9 to TRBJ2-1, with TRBD2 identical over 10 bases. Unmatched junction bases numbered 16, after V lost 3 bases and J lost 7 bases. Germline CDR1 reads SGDLS; CDR2 reads YYNGEE. This CDR3 is 18 amino acids long. The CDR3 DNA reads TGTGCCAGCAGCGCTAATCTTCGGACTAGCGGCCATTTAAATGAGCAGTTCTTC. Translation: CASSANLRTSGHLNEQFF.

This chain joins TRBV19 and TRBJ1-1; D is undetermined. This CDR3 is 12 amino acids long. Germline CDR1 reads LNHDA; CDR2 reads SQIVND (reference sequence). Trimming took off 2 bases at V and 10 bases at J, with 11 bases between the two ends. This chain's CDR3 is CASSISRERAFF. The CDR3 DNA follows: TGTGCCAGTAGTATATCGCGTGAGCGAGCTTTCTTT. Supplemented by reference TRBV19 and TRBJ1-1, the full variable domain reads DGGITQSPKYLFRKEGQNVTLSCEQNLNHDAMYWYRQDPGQGLRLIYYSQIVNDFQKGDIAEGYSVSREKKESFPLTVTSAQKNPTAFYLCASSISRERAFFGQGTRLTVV.

The genes are TRBV7-3 and TRBJ2-1; 7 bases agree with TRBD2. The CDR3 is 16 residues long. Per germline, CDR1 SGHTA and CDR2 FQGTGA. Trimming took 2 bases from V and 9 from J; bases not matched to a gene: 13. The CDR3 DNA is TGTGCCAGCAGCTTAGGGGGAGGACTAGGAGCGGTTGAGCAGTTCTTC. It yields the protein CASSLGGGLGAVEQFF.

DNA of the CDR3: TGCAGCGTTGAAGATCCCATGGTAGGGGATTTCCTGACAGATACGCAGTATTTT. It is translated as CSVEDPMVGDFLTDTQYF. The chain is built from TRBV29-1 and TRBJ2-3; a possible D gene is TRBD1 (5 bases). V was shortened by 0 bases and J by 3 bases, with 22 bases between the two germline ends. CDR3 size: 18 residues. Germline CDR1 is SQVTM and CDR2 is ANQGSEA.

V is TRBV3-1 (or the pseudogene TRBV3-2) and J is TRBJ2-3; 8 bases fit TRBD1. The CDR3 runs to 18 residues. The V gene's germline CDR1 is LGHDT and CDR2 YNNKEL (reference sequence). V gave up 2 bases and J gave up 2 bases; unmatched junction bases: 12. CDR3 sequence reads: CASSQQSRGRQHTDTQYF. The CDR3 nucleotides are TGTGCCAGCAGCCAACAATCCAGGGGGCGGCAACACACAGATACGCAGTATTTT.

V is TRBV4-2 and J is TRBJ1-5, with D perhaps matching TRBD1 (5 bases). Germline CDR1 reads LGHNA; CDR2 reads YNFKEQ. This CDR3 has 17 residues. Trimming stripped 0 bases from V and 1 base from J, with 13 bases between. For the CDR3, the DNA is TGTGCCAGCAGCCAAGATGAGGGGAGGGTAAGCAATCAGCCCCAGCATTTT. Amino acid sequence: CASSQDEGRVSNQPQHF.

J is TRBJ2-7 and V is TRBV5-4; 8 bases agree with TRBD2. The CDR3 extends over 15 amino acids. The junction had 7 bases not matched to a gene; V was cut back by 1 base and J by 4 bases. Germline lookup yields CDR1 SGHNT and CDR2 YYREEE (reference sequence). In DNA, the CDR3 is TGTGCCAGCAGCTTGCCAGCGGGGGATTCATACGAGCAGTACTTC. Translating it yields CASSLPAGDSYEQYF.

V usage is TRBV4-2 and J usage is TRBJ2-5, with 7 nucleotides matching TRBD2. J gave up 4 bases and V 0 bases, and 5 bases lay outside the gene matches. Germline V CDR1 and CDR2: LGHNA, YNFKEQ. The CDR3 runs to 15 residues. In DNA, the CDR3 is TGTGCCAGCAGCCAAGACCAGCGGGGAGGAGAGACCCAGTACTTC. This codes for CASSQDQRGGETQYF.

A note on this clone: Other nucleotide sequences from this sample produce the same CDR3. The chain uses TRBV12-3 or TRBV12-4 and TRBJ1-1, with TRBD1 as a possible D gene (6 bases). The V end was cut by 4 bases, the J end by 4 bases, with 7 bases between. This CDR3 has 12 amino acids. The CDR3 DNA reads TGTGCCAGCAGTTCCAGGGGCACTGAAGCTTTCTTT. Amino acids: CASSSRGTEAFF.

This sequence joins TRBV6-6 and TRBJ2-7; 9 bases fit TRBD1. V was clipped by 7 bases and J by 6 bases; unmatched bases: 7. CDR1 is MNHNY and CDR2 is SVGAGI in the germline V gene (reference sequence). This CDR3 region has 13 residues. The chain's CDR3 is CASIGQGSREQYF. The DNA for the CDR3 is TGTGCCAGCATCGGACAGGGGTCTCGCGAGCAGTACTTC.